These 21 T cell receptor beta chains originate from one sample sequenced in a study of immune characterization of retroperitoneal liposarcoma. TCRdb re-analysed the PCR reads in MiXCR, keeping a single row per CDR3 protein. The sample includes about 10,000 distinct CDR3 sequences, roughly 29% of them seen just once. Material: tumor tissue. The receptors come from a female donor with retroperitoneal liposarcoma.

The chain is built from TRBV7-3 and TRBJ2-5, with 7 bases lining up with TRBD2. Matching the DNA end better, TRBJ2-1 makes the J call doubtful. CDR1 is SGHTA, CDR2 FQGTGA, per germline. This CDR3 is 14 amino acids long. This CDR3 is CASSSWGGVGTQFF. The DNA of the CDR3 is TGTGCCAGCAGCTCTTGGGGGGGGGTAGGGACCCAGTTCTTC.

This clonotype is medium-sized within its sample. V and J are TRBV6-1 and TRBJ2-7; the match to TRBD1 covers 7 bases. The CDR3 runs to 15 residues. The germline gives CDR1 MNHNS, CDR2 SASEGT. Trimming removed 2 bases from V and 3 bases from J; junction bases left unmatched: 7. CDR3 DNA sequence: TGTGCCAGCAGTGAAAGAGTAGGGGGCCTCTACGAGCAGTACTTC. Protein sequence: CASSERVGGLYEQYF.

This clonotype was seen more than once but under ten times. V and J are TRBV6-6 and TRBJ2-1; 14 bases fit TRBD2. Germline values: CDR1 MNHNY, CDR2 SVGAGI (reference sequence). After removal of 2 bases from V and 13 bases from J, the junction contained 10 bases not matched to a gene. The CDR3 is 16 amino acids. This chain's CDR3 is CASSYGTSGRMGTQFF. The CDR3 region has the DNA TGTGCCAGCAGTTACGGGACTAGCGGGAGAATGGGGACCCAGTTCTTC.

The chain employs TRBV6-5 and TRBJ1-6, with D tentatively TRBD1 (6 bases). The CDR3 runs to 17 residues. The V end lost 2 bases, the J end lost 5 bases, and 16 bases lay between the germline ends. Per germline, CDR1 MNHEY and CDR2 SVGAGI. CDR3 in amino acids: CASSYSSRGSDNSPLHF. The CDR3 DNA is TGTGCCAGCAGTTACAGTAGCAGGGGCTCGGATAATTCACCCCTCCACTTT.

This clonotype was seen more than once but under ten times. The CDR3 protein is CASSSFHSTGTNEKLFF. DNA for the CDR3: TGTGCCAGCAGTTCATTCCATTCCACGGGGACAAATGAAAAACTGTTTTTT. V is TRBV6-1 and J is TRBJ1-4; tentatively, D is TRBD1 (6 bases). V lost 5 bases, J lost 5 bases, and 21 bases lay in between. The CDR3 is made up of 17 amino acids. The V gene's germline CDR1 is MNHNS and CDR2 SASEGT.

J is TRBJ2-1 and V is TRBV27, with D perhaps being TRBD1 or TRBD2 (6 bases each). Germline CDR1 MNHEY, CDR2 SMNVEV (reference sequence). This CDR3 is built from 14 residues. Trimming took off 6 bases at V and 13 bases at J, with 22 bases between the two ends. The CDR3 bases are TGTGCCAGCAGCTCGGGGGACACTACAGAGACCCAGTTCTTC. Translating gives CASSSGDTTETQFF.

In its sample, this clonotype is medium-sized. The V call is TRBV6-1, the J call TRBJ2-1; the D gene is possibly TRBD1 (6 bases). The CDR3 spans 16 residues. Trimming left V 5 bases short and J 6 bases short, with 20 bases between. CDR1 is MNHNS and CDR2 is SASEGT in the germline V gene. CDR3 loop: CASSTLDRSRSNEQFF. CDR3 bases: TGTGCCAGCAGTACACTTGACAGGTCTAGATCCAATGAGCAGTTCTTC.

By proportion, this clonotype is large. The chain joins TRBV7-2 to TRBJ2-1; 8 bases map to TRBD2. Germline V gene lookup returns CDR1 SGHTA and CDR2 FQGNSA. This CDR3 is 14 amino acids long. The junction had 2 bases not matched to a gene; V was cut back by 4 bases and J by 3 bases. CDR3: CASSSRGVYNEQFF. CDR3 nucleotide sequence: TGTGCCAGCAGCTCGCGGGGGGTCTACAATGAGCAGTTCTTC.

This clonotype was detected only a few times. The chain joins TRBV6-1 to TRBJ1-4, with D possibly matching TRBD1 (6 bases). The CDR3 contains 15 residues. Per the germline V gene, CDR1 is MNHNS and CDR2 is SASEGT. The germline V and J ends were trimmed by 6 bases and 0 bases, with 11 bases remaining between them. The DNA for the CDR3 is TGTGCCAGCAGCAGGGGAGTTGCAACTAATGAAAAACTGTTTTTT. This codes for CASSRGVATNEKLFF.

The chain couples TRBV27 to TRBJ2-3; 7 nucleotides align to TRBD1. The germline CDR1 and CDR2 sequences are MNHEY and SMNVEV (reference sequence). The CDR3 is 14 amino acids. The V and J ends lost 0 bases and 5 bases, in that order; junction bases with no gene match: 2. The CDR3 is CASSLSRGRDTQYF. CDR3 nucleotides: TGTGCCAGCAGTTTATCGAGGGGGCGAGATACGCAGTATTTT.

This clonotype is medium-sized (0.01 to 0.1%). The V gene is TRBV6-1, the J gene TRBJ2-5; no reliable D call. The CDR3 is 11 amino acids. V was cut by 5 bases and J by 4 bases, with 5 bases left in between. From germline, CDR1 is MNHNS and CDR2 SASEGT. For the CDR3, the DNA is TGTGCCAGCAGTTCCCCAGAGACCCAGTACTTC. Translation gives CASSSPETQYF.

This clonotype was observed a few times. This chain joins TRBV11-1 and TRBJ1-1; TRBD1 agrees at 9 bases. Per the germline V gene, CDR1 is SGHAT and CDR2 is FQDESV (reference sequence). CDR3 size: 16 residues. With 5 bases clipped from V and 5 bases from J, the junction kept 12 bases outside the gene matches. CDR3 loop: CASSARDRVLGTEAFF. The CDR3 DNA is TGTGCCAGCAGCGCCCGGGACAGGGTTTTGGGAACTGAAGCTTTCTTT.

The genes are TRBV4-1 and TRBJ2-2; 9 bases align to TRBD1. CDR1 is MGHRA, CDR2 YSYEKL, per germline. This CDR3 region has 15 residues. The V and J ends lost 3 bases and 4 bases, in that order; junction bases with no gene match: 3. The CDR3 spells CASSQGQGGTGELFF. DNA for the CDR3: TGCGCCAGCAGCCAGGGACAGGGAGGCACCGGGGAGCTGTTTTTT.

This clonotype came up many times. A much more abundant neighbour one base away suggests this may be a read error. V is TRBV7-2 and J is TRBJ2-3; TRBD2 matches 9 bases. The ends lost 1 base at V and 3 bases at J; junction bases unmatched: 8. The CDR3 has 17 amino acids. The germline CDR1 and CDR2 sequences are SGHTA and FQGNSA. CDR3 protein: CASSLGVGGGGTDTQYF. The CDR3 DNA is TGTGCCAGCAGCTTAGGGGTCGGCGGGGGGGGAACAGATACGCAGTATTTT.

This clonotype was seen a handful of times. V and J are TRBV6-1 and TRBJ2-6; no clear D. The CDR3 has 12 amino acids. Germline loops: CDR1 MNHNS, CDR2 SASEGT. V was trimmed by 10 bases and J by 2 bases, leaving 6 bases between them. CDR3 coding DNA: TGTGCCACTCGAACTGGGGCCAACGTCCTGACTTTC. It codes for CATRTGANVLTF.

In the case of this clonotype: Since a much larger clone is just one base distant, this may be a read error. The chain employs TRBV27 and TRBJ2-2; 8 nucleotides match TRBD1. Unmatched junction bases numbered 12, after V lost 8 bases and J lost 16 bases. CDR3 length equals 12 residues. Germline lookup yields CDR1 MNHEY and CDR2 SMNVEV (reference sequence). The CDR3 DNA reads TGTGCCAGCGCCGACAGGGGTGGATCGCAGTTTTTT. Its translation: CASADRGGSQFF.

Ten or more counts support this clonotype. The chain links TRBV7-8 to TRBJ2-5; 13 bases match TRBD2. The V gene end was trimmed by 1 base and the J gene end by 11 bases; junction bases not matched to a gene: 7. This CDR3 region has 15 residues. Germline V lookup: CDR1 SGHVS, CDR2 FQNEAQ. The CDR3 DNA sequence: TGTGCCAGCAGCTTAGGACTAGCGGGAGGCGGAGAGCAGTACTTC. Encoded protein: CASSLGLAGGGEQYF.

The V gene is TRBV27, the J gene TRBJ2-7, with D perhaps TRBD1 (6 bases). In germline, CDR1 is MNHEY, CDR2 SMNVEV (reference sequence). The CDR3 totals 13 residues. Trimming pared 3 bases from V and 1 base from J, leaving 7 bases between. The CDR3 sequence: CASSFRGSYEQYF. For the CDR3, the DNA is TGTGCCAGCAGTTTTAGGGGGTCCTACGAGCAGTACTTC.

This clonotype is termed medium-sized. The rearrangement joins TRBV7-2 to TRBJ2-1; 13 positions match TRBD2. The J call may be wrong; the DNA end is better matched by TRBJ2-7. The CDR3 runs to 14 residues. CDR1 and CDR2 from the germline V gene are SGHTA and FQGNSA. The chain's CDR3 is CASSLGLAGIEQYF. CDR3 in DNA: TGTGCCAGCAGCCTGGGACTAGCGGGGATCGAGCAGTACTTC.

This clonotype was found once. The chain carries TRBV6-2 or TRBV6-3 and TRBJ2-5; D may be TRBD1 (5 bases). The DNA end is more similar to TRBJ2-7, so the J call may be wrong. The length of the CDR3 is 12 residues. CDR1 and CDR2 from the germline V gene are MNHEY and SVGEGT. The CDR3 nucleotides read TGTGCCAGCAGCACAGGTTCTCGCGAGCAGTACTTC. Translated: CASSTGSREQYF.

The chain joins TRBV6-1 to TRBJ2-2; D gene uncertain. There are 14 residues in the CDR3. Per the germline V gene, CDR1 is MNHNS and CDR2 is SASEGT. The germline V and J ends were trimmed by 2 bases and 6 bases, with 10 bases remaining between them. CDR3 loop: CASSENTHPGELFF. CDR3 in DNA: TGTGCCAGCAGTGAAAACACTCATCCCGGGGAGCTGTTTTTT.